This T cell receptor beta chain was profiled in a study of response to subunit inactivated influenza vaccine. CDR1 and CDR2 from the germline V gene are DFQATT and SNEGSKA (reference sequence). The CDR3 runs to 15 residues. The ends were cut back, 4 bases at V and 0 bases at J, with 13 bases in the middle. TCRdb re-analysed the RT-PCR reads in MiXCR, keeping a single row per CDR3 protein. The table lists about 650,000 distinct CDR3 sequences, around 14% of them singletons. This clonotype was observed a handful of times. The clonotype was recovered from a man in his forties or fifties who received an inactivated influenza vaccine. The sample in question was PBMCs from blood, obtained 12 days after vaccination. This chain uses TRBV20-1 with TRBJ2-1; D not resolved. CDR3 sequence reads: CSAIQAENSYNEQFF. The CDR3 DNA is TGCAGTGCTATTCAGGCGGAGAACTCCTACAATGAGCAGTTCTTC.